This is a list of T cell receptor beta chains from one sample in a study of cytomegalovirus exposure and HLA in healthy donors. Here immunoSEQ multiplex PCR was the method, and the copy in TCRdb shows in-frame clones only, minus some. Of under 200,000 clones in the sample, roughly 79% were seen once. What was sequenced was PBMCs. The receptors here all came from a young woman in good health and CMV-seropositive. CDR3s include the opening cysteine and the closing phenylalanine or tryptophan. D genes are given only for firm matches. Not every row has a clone size; where given, it reads once, few, many or a size class.

>few|TRBJ2-2|TRBV7-2|TRBD2|15
CASRVAGANTGELFF
TGTGCCAGCAGGGTAGCGGGAGCAAACACCGGGGAGCTGTTTTTT
>once|TRBJ1-2|TRBV5-6|-|15
CASSLRATVNYGYTF
TGTGCCAGCAGCTTGAGGGCGACAGTTAACTATGGCTACACCTTC
>-|TRBJ2-3|TRBV6-5|-|14
CASSYGASTDTQYF
TGTGCCAGCAGTTACGGGGCTAGCACAGATACGCAGTATTTT
>once|TRBJ2-7|TRBV4-3|-|13
CASSQDRGYEQYF
TGCGCCAGCAGCCAAGATCGCGGCTACGAGCAGTACTTC
>-|TRBJ2-7|TRBV5-8|TRBD1|16
CASSPRTGTGVREQYF
TGTGCCAGCAGCCCAAGAACCGGGACAGGGGTGCGCGAGCAGTACTTC
>once|TRBJ1-1|TRBV5-1|TRBD1|15
CASSLARTGNTEAFF
TGCGCCAGCAGCTTGGCAAGGACAGGGAACACTGAAGCTTTCTTT
>-|TRBJ1-2|TRBV4-3|TRBD1|17
CASSPGTGVRSNYGYTF
TGCGCCAGCAGCCCGGGGACAGGGGTTAGGTCTAACTATGGCTACACCTTC
>-|TRBJ2-2|TRBV27|-|16
CASSPGQRPNTGELFF
TGTGCCAGCAGTCCTGGACAGAGACCGAACACCGGGGAGCTGTTTTTT
>-|TRBJ2-5|TRBV7-8|-|14
CASSLGGSGETQYF
TGTGCCAGCAGCTTAGGGGGAAGCGGAGAGACCCAGTACTTC
>few|TRBJ1-1|TRBV13|-|13
CASSLRGNTEAFF
TGTGCCAGCAGCTTACGAGGGAACACTGAAGCTTTCTTT
>-|TRBJ1-1|TRBV11-3|-|13
CASRMDSNTEAFF
TGTGCCAGCAGAATGGACAGCAACACTGAAGCTTTCTTT
>-|TRBJ2-7|TRBV2|TRBD2|14
CASSGGGFTWEQYF
TGTGCCAGCAGTGGGGGGGGATTTACCTGGGAGCAGTACTTC
>-|TRBJ2-7|TRBV27|-|14
CASSREASSYEQYF
TGTGCCAGCAGTCGGGAAGCGAGCTCCTACGAGCAGTACTTC
>few|TRBJ1-1|TRBV30|-|13
CAWSVAYHTEAFF
TGTGCCTGGAGTGTAGCCTACCACACTGAAGCTTTCTTT
>few|TRBJ2-1|TRBV7-7|TRBD2|16
CASSLRGASGDNEQFF
TGTGCCAGCAGCTTAAGAGGGGCTAGCGGGGACAATGAGCAGTTCTTC
>once|TRBJ2-5|TRBV5-1|-|15
CASSFGQQWAETQYF
TGCGCCAGCAGCTTTGGACAGCAGTGGGCGGAGACCCAGTACTTC
>-|TRBJ1-1|TRBV7-9|-|13
CASSLQGNTEAFF
TGTGCCAGCAGCTTACAGGGGAACACTGAAGCTTTCTTT
>few|TRBJ1-4|TRBV10-3|-|15
CAISERGTTNEKLFF
TGTGCCATCAGTGAGAGGGGGACAACTAATGAAAAACTGTTTTTT
>-|TRBJ1-6|TRBV6-1|-|17
CASSEVLTLRRNSPLHF
TGTGCCAGCAGTGAAGTTCTCACCCTGAGGAGAAATTCACCCCTCCACTTT
>few|TRBJ1-4|TRBV27|TRBD1|19
CASSLIGTGLGLGNEKLFF
TGTGCCAGCAGTTTAATTGGGACAGGGCTTGGGCTAGGTAATGAAAAACTGTTTTTT
>-|TRBJ2-3|TRBV27|-|15
CASSNSVAGTDTQYF
TGTGCCAGCAGCAACTCGGTGGCGGGCACAGATACGCAGTATTTT
>once|TRBJ2-2|TRBV5-3|-|17
CARSSPPGQGGSGELFF
TGTGCCAGAAGCTCTCCACCCGGACAGGGAGGGTCCGGGGAGCTGTTTTTT
>-|TRBJ1-1|TRBV7-2|TRBD1|15
CASSSRQGGNTEAFF
TGTGCCAGCAGCTCTAGACAGGGAGGGAACACTGAAGCTTTCTTT
>-|TRBJ1-2|TRBV9|-|14
CASSVDPGPYGYTF
TGTGCCAGCAGCGTAGATCCAGGTCCATATGGCTACACCTTC
>-|TRBJ2-1|TRBV29-1|TRBD1|14
CSVEDRRNRGPQFF
TGCAGCGTTGAAGATCGACGAAACAGGGGACCCCAGTTCTTC
>-|TRBJ2-7|TRBV19|TRBD1|14
CASSPGTGFYEQYF
TGTGCCAGTAGTCCCGGGACAGGGTTCTACGAGCAGTACTTC
>-|TRBJ2-1|TRBV27|-|15
CASKLTGLSYNEQFF
TGTGCCAGCAAGTTAACGGGACTTAGTTACAATGAGCAGTTCTTC
>-|TRBJ2-5|TRBV9|TRBD2|14
CASRASGRPETQYF
TGTGCCAGCAGAGCTAGCGGGAGACCAGAGACCCAGTACTTC
>few|TRBJ1-5|TRBV5-1|TRBD1|16
CASSLAIGGSNQPQHF
TGCGCCAGCAGCTTGGCCATAGGGGGCAGCAATCAGCCCCAGCATTTT
>-|TRBJ1-1|TRBV7-2|-|14
CASSLVGASTEAFF
TGTGCCAGCAGCTTAGTAGGGGCCAGCACTGAAGCTTTCTTT
>-|TRBJ2-1|TRBV9|TRBD2|16
CASSPIQRGGDNEQFF
TGTGCCAGCAGCCCGATCCAGCGGGGAGGCGACAATGAGCAGTTCTTC
>once|TRBJ2-7|TRBV5-4|-|14
CASSLEPISYEQYF
TGTGCCAGCAGCTTGGAGCCGATCTCCTACGAGCAGTACTTC
>-|TRBJ2-6|TRBV5-1|TRBD1|18
CASSLWGQGVSGANVLTF
TGCGCCAGCAGCCTTTGGGGGCAGGGGGTCTCTGGGGCCAACGTCCTGACTTTC
>-|TRBJ2-1|TRBV7-9|-|13
CASNLEGTLRRFF
TGTGCCAGCAACTTAGAAGGGACTCTTCGTCGGTTCTTC
>-|TRBJ1-2|TRBV7-2|-|14
CASSPDPGGYGYTF
TGTGCCAGCAGCCCGGACCCGGGGGGCTATGGCTACACCTTC
>once|TRBJ2-7|TRBV5-1|-|13
CASSRSATYEQYF
TGCGCCAGCAGCCGCTCCGCTACCTACGAGCAGTACTTC
>-|TRBJ1-1|TRBV29-1|-|13
CSVDRQWNTEAFF
TGCAGCGTTGATCGTCAGTGGAACACTGAAGCTTTCTTT
>-|TRBJ1-2|TRBV6-5|-|14
CASSYISGEGGYTF
TGTGCCAGCAGTTATATTTCAGGGGAAGGGGGCTACACCTTC
>-|TRBJ2-3|TRBV7-6|TRBD2|16
CASSLESGGHQDTQYF
TGTGCCAGCAGCTTAGAGTCGGGGGGGCATCAAGATACGCAGTATTTT
>once|TRBJ1-1|TRBV4-1|-|14
CASRSGTRNTEAFF
TGCGCCAGCAGGTCCGGGACTAGGAACACTGAAGCTTTCTTT
>-|TRBJ1-2|TRBV18|TRBD1|11
CASSPGQGGTF
TGTGCCAGCTCACCCGGACAGGGTGGAACCTTC
>-|TRBJ1-6|TRBV7-9|TRBD1|17
CASSLVLGDRDNSPLHF
TGTGCCAGCAGCTTAGTTCTTGGGGACAGGGATAATTCACCCCTCCACTTT
>-|TRBJ1-4|TRBV6-5|-|15
CASSYNQGANEKLFF
TGTGCCAGCAGTTACAACCAGGGCGCTAATGAAAAACTGTTTTTT
>-|TRBJ2-5|TRBV5-1|TRBD2|14
CASSYPGEGWIQYF
TGCGCCAGCAGCTACCCCGGGGAGGGTTGGATCCAGTACTTC
>-|TRBJ2-2|TRBV29-1|-|13
CSASDSYTGELFF
TGCAGCGCCAGTGACAGCTACACCGGGGAGCTGTTTTTT
>-|TRBJ1-6|TRBV6-5|-|13
CASSPVYNSPLHF
TGTGCCAGCAGTCCGGTTTATAATTCACCCCTCCACTTT
>-|TRBJ1-5|TRBV7-9|TRBD1|19
CASSSPGGRGQESNQPQHF
TGTGCCAGCAGCTCGCCCGGCGGCAGGGGGCAGGAAAGCAATCAGCCCCAGCATTTT
>once|TRBJ2-3|TRBV7-2|-|15
CASSLGAGTADTQYF
TGTGCCAGCAGCTTAGGTGCGGGAACCGCAGATACGCAGTATTTT
>-|TRBJ2-1|TRBV4-3|TRBD2|16
CASSQVGVAGVSEQFF
TGCGCCAGCAGCCAAGTAGGGGTAGCGGGAGTTTCTGAGCAGTTCTTC
>-|TRBJ1-2|TRBV4-1|-|15
CASSQATADPYGYTF
TGCGCCAGCAGCCAAGCAACAGCCGACCCCTATGGCTACACCTTC
>few|TRBJ2-7|TRBV5-6|TRBD2|14
CASSPSGLTHEQYF
TGTGCCAGCAGCCCATCGGGACTAACCCACGAGCAGTACTTC
>-|TRBJ2-7|TRBV5-1|TRBD1|13
CASRRDRGYEQYF
TGCGCCAGCAGGAGGGACAGGGGTTACGAGCAGTACTTC
>-|TRBJ1-5|TRBV15|TRBD1|14
CATSWDSSNQPQHF
TGTGCCACCAGCTGGGACAGTAGCAATCAGCCCCAGCATTTT
>-|TRBJ1-3|TRBV5-4|-|14
CASSLELSGNTIYF
TGTGCCAGCAGCTTGGAACTCTCTGGAAACACCATATATTTT
>-|TRBJ1-5|TRBV6-6|-|13
CASSYSGLKPQHF
TGTGCCAGCAGTTACTCAGGACTCAAGCCCCAGCATTTT
>-|TRBJ2-2|TRBV7-9|-|16
CASSLDPGFGTGELFF
TGTGCCAGCAGCTTAGATCCGGGATTCGGCACCGGGGAGCTGTTTTTT
>-|TRBJ2-2|TRBV28|TRBD1|16
CASSLHRGTGTGELFF
TGTGCCAGCAGTCTCCACAGGGGGACAGGTACCGGGGAGCTGTTTTTT
>-|TRBJ1-1|TRBV5-1|-|14
CASSLAWDSGEAFF
TGCGCCAGCAGCTTGGCTTGGGACTCGGGAGAAGCTTTCTTT